This T cell receptor (beta chain) was retrieved from a study of blood T cell repertoires in COVID-19. Overall study context: The cDNA or gDNA used as material had been derived from T cells, B-cell-depleted T cells, or PBMCs.

The CDR3 has 13 amino acids. Trimming removed 3 bases from V and 8 bases from J, with 9 bases in between. Germline loops: CDR1 SGDLS, CDR2 YYNGEE. In the authors' methods: Amplification of reference gene primers was used by the study to estimate nucleated cell counts. Clones were sequenced by immunoSEQ multiplex PCR, and TCRdb holds only the in-frame ones, with some missing. The V and J calls and clone size come from that table; D and trimming were worked out from the DNA. The data contain about 260,000 clones, around 90% of them singletons. V and J are TRBV9 and TRBJ1-6, with unresolved D. Sequenced: peripheral blood. This TCR was sampled from a man aged 55 to 70 who had recovered from COVID-19. CDR3 amino acids: CASSAYSHSPLHF. Here the CDR3 DNA reads TGTGCCAGCAGCGCCTACAGCCATTCACCCCTCCACTTT.